These 15 T cell receptor beta chains were all obtained from the same sample, sequenced in a study of OX40 agonist ivuxolimab in advanced cancers. Measured with immunoSEQ multiplex PCR; TCRdb has only the in-frame clones, and not every one. The sample lists tens of thousands of clones; about 85% were seen once. The sample consisted of CD4+ or CD8+ T cells sorted from blood, taken in a trial of the OX40 agonist ivuxolimab. The source is an adult with an advanced solid tumor such as melanoma, head and neck, liver or kidney cancer.

The rearrangement uses TRBV27 and TRBJ2-7, with D uncertain. This CDR3 region has 14 residues. From germline, CDR1 is MNHEY and CDR2 SMNVEV (reference sequence). Trimming shortened V by 4 bases and J by 2 bases, and 12 bases separated the two germline ends. The CDR3: CASSYADLTYEQYF. CDR3 bases: TGTGCCAGCAGTTACGCCGACCTTACCTACGAGCAGTACTTC.

The chain employs TRBV10-3 and TRBJ2-7; D perhaps matches TRBD2 (6 bases). Germline V CDR1 and CDR2: ENHRY, SYGVKD. The CDR3 spans 13 residues. With 10 bases removed from V and 6 bases from J, the gap between germline ends came to 19 bases. CDR3 sequence (DNA): TGTGCCAGCATAGCGGTTGATTACGGCGAGCAGTACTTC. This translates into CASIAVDYGEQYF.

The chain employs TRBV6-1 and TRBJ2-1; D is perhaps TRBD2 (5 bases). Germline CDR1 MNHNS, CDR2 SASEGT. Trimming removed 5 bases from V and 8 bases from J, with 16 bases in between. The CDR3 contains 14 residues. The CDR3 spells CASSRMRVGDEQFF. CDR3 nucleotide sequence: TGTGCCAGCAGTCGGATGAGGGTCGGGGATGAGCAGTTCTTC.

The V call is TRBV7-8, the J call TRBJ2-5; no definite D call. This CDR3 spans 13 amino acids. V lost 1 base, J lost 5 bases, and 8 bases lay in between. The germline V gene has CDR1 SGHVS and CDR2 FQNEAQ. CDR3 protein: CASSLVSGETQYF. The DNA for the CDR3 is TGTGCCAGCAGCTTAGTGTCGGGTGAGACCCAGTACTTC.

CDR3: CASSTIAGTSTDTQYF. The CDR3 DNA follows: TGTGCCAGCAGTACCATAGCGGGGACTAGCACAGATACGCAGTATTTT. The chain is built from TRBV6-6 and TRBJ2-3, with 8 bases that match TRBD2. Trimming removed 5 bases from V and 0 bases from J; junction bases left unmatched: 7. The CDR3 has 16 residues. Germline CDR1 and CDR2: MNHNY and SVGAGI (reference sequence).

Details on this clone: Different DNA sequences within this sample yield the same CDR3. This chain connects TRBV6-5 to TRBJ2-5; 7 bases line up with TRBD2. The CDR3 spans 13 residues. Per germline, CDR1 MNHEY and CDR2 SVGAGI. With V trimmed by 3 bases and J by 3 bases, 1 base remained unmatched. CDR3 in DNA: TGTGCCAGCAGTTATGGGGGGGAAGAGACCCAGTACTTC. This translates into CASSYGGEETQYF.

This clone showed up just once. The chain combines TRBV4-2 with TRBJ2-5, with D perhaps matching TRBD2 (5 bases). The CDR3 has 13 amino acids. With 0 bases removed from V and 14 bases from J, the gap between germline ends came to 16 bases. Germline-derived CDR1 and CDR2 are LGHNA and YNFKEQ. In nucleotides, the CDR3 is TGTGCCAGCAGCCAAGATAGAGGGAGTCAGCAATACTTC. Protein sequence: CASSQDRGSQQYF.

The CDR3 DNA reads TGTGCCAGCAGCAATTTCCTCTCCTACGAGCAGTACTTC. Amino acids: CASSNFLSYEQYF. This rearrangement joins TRBV5-4 to TRBJ2-7; no firm D call. V was shortened by 4 bases and J by 0 bases, with 8 bases between the two germline ends. The CDR3 has 13 amino acids. Germline V gene lookup returns CDR1 SGHNT and CDR2 YYREEE (reference sequence).

As for this clone: Other DNA sequences within the sample encode an identical CDR3. The rearrangement joins TRBV6-5 to TRBJ2-5; 11 bases are a match to TRBD2. CDR3 length: 16 residues. V dropped 3 bases and J dropped 1; count of bases not matched to a gene: 4. Germline-derived CDR1 and CDR2 are MNHEY and SVGAGI. The CDR3 reads CASSYGLAGGQETQYF. CDR3 bases: TGTGCCAGCAGTTATGGGCTAGCGGGGGGCCAAGAGACCCAGTACTTC.

V usage is TRBV5-6 and J usage is TRBJ2-5; TRBD1 matches 7 bases. The germline V gene encodes CDR1 SGHDT and CDR2 YYEEEE. J gave up 5 bases and V 2 bases, and 3 bases lay outside the gene matches. CDR3 length equals 13 residues. The CDR3 loop is CASSFDRAETQYF. CDR3 coding DNA: TGTGCCAGCAGCTTTGACAGGGCGGAGACCCAGTACTTC.

The rearrangement joins TRBV11-2 to TRBJ2-5; TRBD2 aligns across 7 bases. The CDR3 runs 17 residues. In germline, CDR1 is SGHAT, CDR2 FQNNGV. Trimming took 5 bases from V and 4 from J; bases not matched to a gene: 16. For the CDR3, the DNA is TGTGCCAGCAGCATTAGGGTTTCGGGGGGAAGGGGAGAGACCCAGTACTTC. This gives the protein CASSIRVSGGRGETQYF.

The chain employs TRBV7-2 and TRBJ1-3, with TRBD1 matching over 7 bases. Germline V lookup: CDR1 SGHTA, CDR2 FQGNSA. The trim removed 5 bases at V and 4 bases at J, leaving 20 bases unmatched. The CDR3 sequence is 19 residues long. The CDR3: CASSTFYLGKGAGGNTIYF. The DNA of the CDR3 is TGTGCCAGCAGCACCTTTTACCTTGGGAAGGGGGCAGGAGGAAACACCATATATTTT.

V and J are TRBV9 and TRBJ1-4; D is unresolved. CDR3 size: 15 residues. Germline-derived CDR1 and CDR2 are SGDLS and YYNGEE. The V and J ends lost 0 bases and 6 bases respectively, with 12 bases between them. CDR3 loop: CASSVGGAGYEKLFF. The CDR3 coding sequence is TGTGCCAGCAGCGTAGGGGGAGCGGGGTATGAAAAACTGTTTTTT.

This clone was counted between two and nine times. The CDR3 coding sequence is TGTGCCAGCAGCTTGGAATGGGGCACGGGAGAGACCCAGTACTTC. This sequence encodes CASSLEWGTGETQYF. This chain uses TRBV5-6 with TRBJ2-5; weak D call: TRBD1 (5 bases). This CDR3 is 15 amino acids long. Germline assignment: CDR1 SGHDT and CDR2 YYEEEE. Trimming cost V 0 bases and J 4 bases, with 13 bases left between them.

J is TRBJ2-3 and V is TRBV18; 14 bases align to TRBD2. Germline V gives CDR1 KGHSH, CDR2 LQKENI. V gave up 3 bases and J gave up 3 bases; unmatched junction bases: 5. The CDR3 is made up of 17 amino acids. CDR3 bases: TGTGCCAGCTCACCTCGAGGACTAGCGGGGGGTACAGATACGCAGTATTTT. This sequence encodes CASSPRGLAGGTDTQYF. The full variable domain, completed using reference TRBV18 and TRBJ2-3, is NAGVMQNPRHLVRRRGQEARLRCSPMKGHSHVYWYRQLPEEGLKFMVYLQKENIIDESGMPKERFSAEFPKEGPSILRIQQVVRGDSAAYFCASSPRGLAGGTDTQYFGPGTRLTVL.